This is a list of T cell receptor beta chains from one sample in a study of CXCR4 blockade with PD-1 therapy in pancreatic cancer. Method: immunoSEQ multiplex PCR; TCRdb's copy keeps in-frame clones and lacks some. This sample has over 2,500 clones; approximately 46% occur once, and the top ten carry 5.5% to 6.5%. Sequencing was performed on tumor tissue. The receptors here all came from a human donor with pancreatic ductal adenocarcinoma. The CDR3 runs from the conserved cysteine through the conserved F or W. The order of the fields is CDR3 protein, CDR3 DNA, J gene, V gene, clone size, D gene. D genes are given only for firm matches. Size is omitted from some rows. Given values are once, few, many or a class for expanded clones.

CDR3aa: CASSITVNSPLHF
CDR3nt: TGTGCCAGTAGTATTACAGTTAATTCACCCCTCCACTTT
j_gene: TRBJ1-6
v_gene: TRBV19
abundance: -
d_gene: -

CDR3aa: CASSPISSYEQYF
CDR3nt: TGTGCCAGCTCACCTATCAGCTCCTACGAGCAGTACTTC
j_gene: TRBJ2-7
v_gene: TRBV18
abundance: -
d_gene: -

CDR3aa: CASIGIPDRGRNQPQHF
CDR3nt: TGTGCCAGTATTGGGATACCGGACAGGGGCCGCAATCAGCCCCAGCATTTT
j_gene: TRBJ1-5
v_gene: TRBV19
abundance: hyperexpanded
d_gene: TRBD1

CDR3aa: CASSQISSYNEQFF
CDR3nt: TGTGCCAGCAGCCAAATAAGCTCCTACAATGAGCAGTTCTTC
j_gene: TRBJ2-1
v_gene: TRBV16
abundance: -
d_gene: -

CDR3aa: CAWSLGSSRSDTQYF
CDR3nt: TGTGCCTGGAGTCTGGGCAGTTCCCGTTCGGATACGCAGTATTTT
j_gene: TRBJ2-3
v_gene: TRBV30
abundance: large
d_gene: -

CDR3aa: CASSYTGCNEKLFF
CDR3nt: TGTGCCAGCAGTTATACAGGGTGTAATGAAAAACTGTTTTTT
j_gene: TRBJ1-4
v_gene: TRBV6-7
abundance: -
d_gene: -

CDR3aa: CASSPGALNTEAFF
CDR3nt: TGTGCCAGCAGCCCCGGGGCTTTGAACACTGAAGCTTTCTTT
j_gene: TRBJ1-1
v_gene: TRBV7-1
abundance: -
d_gene: -

CDR3aa: CASSPTFTGELFF
CDR3nt: TGCGCCAGCAGTCCGACTTTCACCGGGGAGCTGTTTTTT
j_gene: TRBJ2-2
v_gene: TRBV10-2
abundance: once
d_gene: -

CDR3aa: CASSEQGTSSYNSPLHF
CDR3nt: TGCGCCAGCAGTGAACAGGGTACAAGCTCCTATAATTCACCCCTCCACTTT
j_gene: TRBJ1-6
v_gene: TRBV10-1
abundance: -
d_gene: -

CDR3aa: CSVGVGVPYGYTF
CDR3nt: TGCAGCGTTGGCGTCGGGGTACCCTATGGCTACACCTTC
j_gene: TRBJ1-2
v_gene: TRBV29-1
abundance: -
d_gene: -

CDR3aa: CASSQVGQYGYTF
CDR3nt: TGTGCCAGCAGCCAAGTCGGACAATATGGCTACACCTTC
j_gene: TRBJ1-2
v_gene: TRBV14
abundance: -
d_gene: -

CDR3aa: CASSPPTGGFTEAFF
CDR3nt: TGTGCCAGCTCACCCCCGACAGGGGGCTTTACTGAAGCTTTCTTT
j_gene: TRBJ1-1
v_gene: TRBV18
abundance: -
d_gene: TRBD1

CDR3aa: CSGGQGNYGYTF
CDR3nt: TGCAGCGGAGGACAGGGTAACTATGGCTACACCTTC
j_gene: TRBJ1-2
v_gene: TRBV29-1
abundance: -
d_gene: TRBD1

CDR3aa: CAWSVTGRDTEAFF
CDR3nt: TGTGCCTGGAGTGTCACGGGCCGGGACACTGAAGCTTTCTTT
j_gene: TRBJ1-1
v_gene: TRBV30
abundance: few
d_gene: -

CDR3aa: CASSRGQQETQYF
CDR3nt: TGTGCCAGCAGCCGTGGACAGCAAGAGACCCAGTACTTC
j_gene: TRBJ2-5
v_gene: TRBV6-8
abundance: few
d_gene: -

CDR3aa: CASSEFDSNEQFF
CDR3nt: TGTGCCAGCAGTGAATTTGACAGCAATGAGCAGTTCTTC
j_gene: TRBJ2-1
v_gene: TRBV25-1
abundance: -
d_gene: -

CDR3aa: CASSPLLAGSQETQYF
CDR3nt: TGTGCCAGCTCACCCCTACTAGCGGGGAGCCAAGAGACCCAGTACTTC
j_gene: TRBJ2-5
v_gene: TRBV18
abundance: -
d_gene: TRBD2

CDR3aa: CASRVIQGYPEDTEAFF
CDR3nt: TGTGCCAGCAGGGTTATACAGGGGTACCCTGAGGACACTGAAGCTTTCTTT
j_gene: TRBJ1-1
v_gene: TRBV6-8
abundance: few
d_gene: TRBD1

CDR3aa: CASSLRSGDYGYTF
CDR3nt: TGTGCCAGTAGTCTCCGATCCGGGGACTATGGCTACACCTTC
j_gene: TRBJ1-2
v_gene: TRBV19
abundance: -
d_gene: -

CDR3aa: CASSSGTGGSPLHF
CDR3nt: TGTGCCAGCAGTTCCGGGACAGGGGGTTCACCCCTCCACTTT
j_gene: TRBJ1-6
v_gene: TRBV28
abundance: -
d_gene: TRBD1

CDR3aa: CASRYRTGGPGELFF
CDR3nt: TGTGCCAGTAGGTACCGGACAGGGGGTCCCGGGGAGCTGTTTTTT
j_gene: TRBJ2-2
v_gene: TRBV19
abundance: once
d_gene: TRBD1

CDR3aa: CASSLVPVTDTQYF
CDR3nt: TGTGCCAGCAGCTTAGTTCCGGTCACAGATACGCAGTATTTT
j_gene: TRBJ2-3
v_gene: TRBV11-3
abundance: -
d_gene: -

CDR3aa: CASSQDGGYTQYF
CDR3nt: TGTGCCAGCAGCCAAGATGGAGGGTACACGCAGTATTTT
j_gene: TRBJ2-3
v_gene: TRBV14
abundance: -
d_gene: -

CDR3aa: CAISEFASSGNTIYF
CDR3nt: TGTGCCATCAGTGAGTTCGCCAGCTCTGGAAACACCATATATTTT
j_gene: TRBJ1-3
v_gene: TRBV10-3
abundance: few
d_gene: -

CDR3aa: CASSQGRTYTDTQYF
CDR3nt: TGCGCCAGCAGCCAGGGACGGACCTACACAGATACGCAGTATTTT
j_gene: TRBJ2-3
v_gene: TRBV23-1
abundance: -
d_gene: -

CDR3aa: CASSRGSGRDTQYF
CDR3nt: TGTGCCAGCAGCCGAGGTAGCGGGAGGGATACGCAGTATTTT
j_gene: TRBJ2-3
v_gene: TRBV7-6
abundance: -
d_gene: TRBD2

CDR3aa: CASRPWGQGDNSPLHF
CDR3nt: TGTGCCAGTAGACCGTGGGGACAGGGGGATAATTCACCCCTCCACTTT
j_gene: TRBJ1-6
v_gene: TRBV19
abundance: -
d_gene: TRBD1

CDR3aa: CASSFRTVTGELFF
CDR3nt: TGTGCCAGCAGTTTCAGGACGGTCACCGGGGAGCTGTTTTTT
j_gene: TRBJ2-2
v_gene: TRBV6-8
abundance: few
d_gene: -

CDR3aa: CASSPQGGDGYTF
CDR3nt: TGTGCCAGCTCACCGCAGGGGGGAGATGGCTACACCTTC
j_gene: TRBJ1-2
v_gene: TRBV18
abundance: -
d_gene: TRBD1

CDR3aa: CASMSSGGATGELFF
CDR3nt: TGTGCCAGCATGAGTAGCGGGGGGGCGACCGGGGAGCTGTTTTTT
j_gene: TRBJ2-2
v_gene: TRBV12-5
abundance: -
d_gene: TRBD2

CDR3aa: CASSPLLAQGGNTEAFF
CDR3nt: TGTGCCAGCTCACCACTACTTGCACAGGGTGGGAATACTGAAGCTTTCTTT
j_gene: TRBJ1-1
v_gene: TRBV18
abundance: -
d_gene: -

CDR3aa: CASSPLGGGTDTQYF
CDR3nt: TGTGCCAGCAGCCCCCTAGGTGGGGGCACAGATACGCAGTATTTT
j_gene: TRBJ2-3
v_gene: TRBV11-3
abundance: few
d_gene: -

CDR3aa: CASTPGLPYTGELFF
CDR3nt: TGCGCCAGCACCCCGGGACTACCTTACACCGGGGAGCTGTTTTTT
j_gene: TRBJ2-2
v_gene: TRBV5-1
abundance: -
d_gene: TRBD2

CDR3aa: CASSGLAGANTGELFF
CDR3nt: TGTGCCAGCAGCGGCCTAGCGGGGGCCAACACCGGGGAGCTGTTTTTT
j_gene: TRBJ2-2
v_gene: TRBV11-3
abundance: -
d_gene: TRBD2

CDR3aa: CASSIDIPGGTVYGYTF
CDR3nt: TGTGCCAGTAGTATAGATATCCCAGGGGGCACCGTCTATGGCTACACCTTC
j_gene: TRBJ1-2
v_gene: TRBV19
abundance: few
d_gene: TRBD1

CDR3aa: CASSTGTVGTGELFF
CDR3nt: TGCGCCAGCAGCACAGGGACAGTCGGCACCGGGGAGCTGTTTTTT
j_gene: TRBJ2-2
v_gene: TRBV5-1
abundance: few
d_gene: TRBD1

CDR3aa: CASSIRTVSTGELFF
CDR3nt: TGTGCCAGTAGTATAAGGACAGTAAGCACCGGGGAGCTGTTTTTT
j_gene: TRBJ2-2
v_gene: TRBV19
abundance: -
d_gene: -

CDR3aa: CASSKGYEVHGYTF
CDR3nt: TGTGCCAGTAGTAAGGGGTACGAAGTGCATGGCTACACCTTC
j_gene: TRBJ1-2
v_gene: TRBV19
abundance: -
d_gene: -

CDR3aa: CATSREEATNEKLFF
CDR3nt: TGTGCCACCAGCAGAGAAGAGGCAACTAATGAAAAACTGTTTTTT
j_gene: TRBJ1-4
v_gene: TRBV15
abundance: few
d_gene: -

CDR3aa: CASSYRGLNQETQYF
CDR3nt: TGTGCCAGCAGTTACCGGGGGTTAAACCAAGAGACCCAGTACTTC
j_gene: TRBJ2-5
v_gene: TRBV6-8
abundance: -
d_gene: -

CDR3aa: CASSQVGNSPLHF
CDR3nt: TGTGCCAGCAGCCAAGTGGGGAATTCACCCCTCCACTTT
j_gene: TRBJ1-6
v_gene: TRBV14
abundance: -
d_gene: -

CDR3aa: CASSYGGRRGRGNTIYF
CDR3nt: TGTGCCAGCAGTTACGGAGGGCGAAGGGGCCGGGGAAACACCATATATTTT
j_gene: TRBJ1-3
v_gene: TRBV6-7
abundance: -
d_gene: -

CDR3aa: CAWSVINEQFF
CDR3nt: TGTGCCTGGAGTGTAATTAATGAGCAGTTCTTC
j_gene: TRBJ2-1
v_gene: TRBV30
abundance: -
d_gene: -

CDR3aa: CASMRGTGDTQYF
CDR3nt: TGTGCCAGCATGAGGGGGACCGGGGATACGCAGTATTTT
j_gene: TRBJ2-3
v_gene: TRBV6-8
abundance: few
d_gene: -